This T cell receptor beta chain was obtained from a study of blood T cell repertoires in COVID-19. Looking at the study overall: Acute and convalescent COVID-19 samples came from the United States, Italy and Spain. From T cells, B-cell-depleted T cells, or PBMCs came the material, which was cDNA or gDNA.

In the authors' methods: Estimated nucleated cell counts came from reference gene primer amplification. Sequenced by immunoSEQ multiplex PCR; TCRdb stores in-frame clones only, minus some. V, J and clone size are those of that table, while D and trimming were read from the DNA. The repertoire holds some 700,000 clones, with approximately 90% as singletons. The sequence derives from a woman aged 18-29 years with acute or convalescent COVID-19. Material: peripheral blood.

CDR3 sequence reads: CASSLGPTTTRKYGYTF. In DNA, the CDR3 is TGTGCCAGCAGCTTAGGCCCCACAACTACAAGGAAATATGGCTACACCTTC. This rearrangement joins TRBV7-2 to TRBJ1-2; D is unclear. Germline loops: CDR1 SGHTA, CDR2 FQGNSA. Trimming cost V 1 base and J 5 bases, with 20 bases left between them. CDR3 length equals 17 residues.